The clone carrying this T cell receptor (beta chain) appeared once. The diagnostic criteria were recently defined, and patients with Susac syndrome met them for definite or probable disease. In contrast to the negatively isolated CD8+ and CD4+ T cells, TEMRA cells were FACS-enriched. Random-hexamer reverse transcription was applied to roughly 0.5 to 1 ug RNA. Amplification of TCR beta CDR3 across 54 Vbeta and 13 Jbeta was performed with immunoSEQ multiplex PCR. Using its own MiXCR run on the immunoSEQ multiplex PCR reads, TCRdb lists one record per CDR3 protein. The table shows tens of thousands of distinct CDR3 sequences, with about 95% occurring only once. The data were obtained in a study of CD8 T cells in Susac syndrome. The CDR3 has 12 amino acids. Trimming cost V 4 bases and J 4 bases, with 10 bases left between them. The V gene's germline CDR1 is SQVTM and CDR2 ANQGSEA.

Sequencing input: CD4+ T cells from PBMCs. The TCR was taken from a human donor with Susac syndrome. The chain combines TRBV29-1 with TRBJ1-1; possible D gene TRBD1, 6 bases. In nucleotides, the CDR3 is TGCAGCGTTGTAAGGGGGGTCACTGAAGCTTTCTTT. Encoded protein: CSVVRGVTEAFF.